Listed below are T cell receptor beta chains from one sample, sequenced in a study of type 1 regulatory T cells. For these receptors, no antigen is known. TCRdb itself ran the reads through MiXCR, one entry per CDR3 protein. This sample has some 6,200 distinct CDR3 sequences, with approximately 25% found just once. Sequencing used cultured T cells, either the whole culture or a sorted T cell fraction (not recorded which). The receptors stem from a human donor in good health. CDR3s include the opening cysteine and the closing phenylalanine or tryptophan. Fields, in order: V gene, clone size, D gene, J gene, CDR3 DNA, CDR3 protein. The D gene is left open where the match is weak. Clone size is given for some rows only: seen once, a few or many times, or a class if the clone is expanded.

V: TRBV5-8; size: medium-sized; D: TRBD2; J: TRBJ2-2; DNA: TGTGCCAGCAGTCAGACTAGCGGGAGGGCCGGGGAGCTGTTTTTT; CDR3: CASSQTSGRAGELFF
V: TRBV29-1; size: medium-sized; D: -; J: TRBJ1-1; DNA: TGCAGCGTTGTCGACCTTACCGGGGCCAAAGCTTTCTTT; CDR3: CSVVDLTGAKAFF
V: TRBV7-9; size: -; D: TRBD1; J: TRBJ2-1; DNA: TGTGCCAGCAGCTCGGGACAGGAATCCTACAATGAGCAGTTCTTC; CDR3: CASSSGQESYNEQFF
V: TRBV3-1; size: many; D: -; J: TRBJ1-3; DNA: TGTGCCAGCAGCCAATCGGCATCTGGAAACACCATATATTTT; CDR3: CASSQSASGNTIYF
V: TRBV5-1; size: medium-sized; D: -; J: TRBJ2-7; DNA: TGCGCCAGCAGCTTGGGAGGGGCCAGCCCCTACGAGCAGTACTTC; CDR3: CASSLGGASPYEQYF
V: TRBV29-1; size: -; D: TRBD1; J: TRBJ1-1; DNA: TGCAGCGTTTGGGGACAGGGCCTATCGGACACTGAAGCTTTCTTT; CDR3: CSVWGQGLSDTEAFF
V: TRBV30; size: medium-sized; D: -; J: TRBJ1-2; DNA: TGTGCCTGGAGTCTCGGAGGGTCTAACTATGGCTACACCTTC; CDR3: CAWSLGGSNYGYTF
V: TRBV9; size: medium-sized; D: -; J: TRBJ2-5; DNA: TGTGCCAGCAGCGTAGGAATAGCGGAGACCCAGTACTTC; CDR3: CASSVGIAETQYF
V: TRBV6-2/TRBV6-3; size: medium-sized; D: -; J: TRBJ1-1; DNA: TGTGCCAGCAGTTACGCGGGGGTGGGCACTGAAGCTTTCTTT; CDR3: CASSYAGVGTEAFF
V: TRBV24-1; size: medium-sized; D: -; J: TRBJ2-3; DNA: TGTGCCACCAGTGACCTTCATACGCAGTATTTT; CDR3: CATSDLHTQYF
V: TRBV12-3/TRBV12-4; size: medium-sized; D: TRBD1; J: TRBJ1-4; DNA: TGTGCCAGCAGGGTACAGGGGCCTCATGAAAAACTGTTTTTT; CDR3: CASRVQGPHEKLFF
V: TRBV10-3; size: medium-sized; D: -; J: TRBJ2-6; DNA: TGTGCCATCAGTGAGGTGGGACCCAGCTCTGGGGCCAACGTCCTGACTTTC; CDR3: CAISEVGPSSGANVLTF
V: TRBV14; size: medium-sized; D: -; J: TRBJ2-7; DNA: TGTGCCAGCAGCCGACAGCCTACCTACGAGCAGTACTTC; CDR3: CASSRQPTYEQYF
V: TRBV6-5; size: -; D: -; J: TRBJ2-2; DNA: TGTGCCAGCAGTCTCGTGCTCCAGAACACCGGGGAGCTGTTTTTT; CDR3: CASSLVLQNTGELFF
V: TRBV7-9; size: -; D: TRBD1; J: TRBJ1-1; DNA: TGTGCCAGCAGCTTAGGTCCCGGGACAGGGGGCGAGCGGACTGAAGCTTTCTTT; CDR3: CASSLGPGTGGERTEAFF
V: TRBV11-1; size: many; D: TRBD2; J: TRBJ2-1; DNA: TGTGCCAGCAGCCCGAGCGGGAGAGGGGTCGGTGAGCAGTTCTTC; CDR3: CASSPSGRGVGEQFF
V: TRBV29-1; size: medium-sized; D: TRBD1; J: TRBJ2-7; DNA: TGCAGCGTGCGGACAGGGGGTTCCTACGAGCAGTACTTC; CDR3: CSVRTGGSYEQYF
V: TRBV5-1; size: medium-sized; D: -; J: TRBJ2-3; DNA: TGCGCCAGCAGCGACGGACCCCCTTATACGCAGTATTTT; CDR3: CASSDGPPYTQYF
V: TRBV6-5; size: medium-sized; D: TRBD1; J: TRBJ1-5; DNA: TGTGCCAGCAGCCCCCGACAGGGGTTTCAGCCCCAGCATTTT; CDR3: CASSPRQGFQPQHF
V: TRBV6-6; size: medium-sized; D: -; J: TRBJ1-4; DNA: TGTGCCAGCAGTTACTCAAGGGCGACACTGTTTTTT; CDR3: CASSYSRATLFF
V: TRBV7-8; size: -; D: TRBD2; J: TRBJ2-3; DNA: TGTGCCAGCAGCTCGAGTAGCGGGACCGGCCACCTGGGCACAGATACGCAGTATTTT; CDR3: CASSSSSGTGHLGTDTQYF
V: TRBV5-1; size: medium-sized; D: -; J: TRBJ1-1; DNA: TGCGCCAGCAGCTTGACGGACTTGAACACTGAAGCTTTCTTT; CDR3: CASSLTDLNTEAFF
V: TRBV20-1; size: -; D: TRBD2; J: TRBJ2-5; DNA: TGCAGTGCTCGACTAGCGGGAGTTGGTAGCCAGTACTTC; CDR3: CSARLAGVGSQYF
V: TRBV29-1; size: medium-sized; D: -; J: TRBJ2-1; DNA: TGCAGCGTTGAATCGGGAAGGAGTTACAATGAGCAGTTCTTC; CDR3: CSVESGRSYNEQFF
V: TRBV5-5; size: medium-sized; D: -; J: TRBJ2-2; DNA: TGTGCCAGCCGGACGAACACCGGGGAGCTGTTTTTT; CDR3: CASRTNTGELFF
V: TRBV20-1; size: medium-sized; D: TRBD1; J: TRBJ1-2; DNA: TGCAGTGCTAGAGACCCTCCTGGACAGGGGAACTATGGCTACACCTTC; CDR3: CSARDPPGQGNYGYTF
V: TRBV3-1; size: -; D: -; J: TRBJ2-1; DNA: TGTGCCAGCAGCCAAGGAGGGCCTTCTCTGTTCTTC; CDR3: CASSQGGPSLFF
V: TRBV20-1; size: few; D: TRBD1; J: TRBJ1-5; DNA: TGCAGTGCTAGTGGGACAGCCGGCTGGGTGAGACAGCCCCAGCATTTT; CDR3: CSASGTAGWVRQPQHF
V: TRBV12-3/TRBV12-4; size: medium-sized; D: -; J: TRBJ2-2; DNA: TGTGCCAGCAGTCCCCAGGGCGGGAACACCGGGGAGCTGTTTTTT; CDR3: CASSPQGGNTGELFF
V: TRBV7-8; size: medium-sized; D: -; J: TRBJ2-4; DNA: TGTGCCAGCAGCCCAATTCTAGCCAAAAACATTCAGTACTTC; CDR3: CASSPILAKNIQYF
V: TRBV7-3; size: many; D: -; J: TRBJ2-7; DNA: TGTGCCAGCAGCCTCGGGGCATCGGGTGAGCAGTACTTC; CDR3: CASSLGASGEQYF
V: TRBV9; size: once; D: TRBD2; J: TRBJ2-3; DNA: TGTGCCAGCAGCGTAAACCTCCGGGGGGGCACAGATACGCAGTATTTT; CDR3: CASSVNLRGGTDTQYF
V: TRBV2; size: -; D: -; J: TRBJ2-2; DNA: TGTGCCAGCAGTGCGAGGACGAACACCGGGGAGCTGTTTTTT; CDR3: CASSARTNTGELFF
V: TRBV3-1; size: medium-sized; D: -; J: TRBJ2-7; DNA: TGTGCCAGCAGCCGGGACGGTGGCGGTTACGAGCAGTACTTC; CDR3: CASSRDGGGYEQYF
V: TRBV7-3; size: medium-sized; D: -; J: TRBJ2-3; DNA: TGTGCCAGCAGCACAGACCGGACAGATACGCAGTATTTT; CDR3: CASSTDRTDTQYF
V: TRBV20-1; size: medium-sized; D: TRBD1; J: TRBJ2-3; DNA: TGCAGTGCTAGAGTTACAGGGGGTACAGATACGCAGTATTTT; CDR3: CSARVTGGTDTQYF
V: TRBV7-3; size: medium-sized; D: -; J: TRBJ2-2; DNA: TGTGCCAGCAGCCCTAAAGGCACCGGGGAGCTGTTTTTT; CDR3: CASSPKGTGELFF
V: TRBV27; size: few; D: -; J: TRBJ1-5; DNA: TGTGCCAGCAGTTTATCGGGTAAATCCGGGCCCCAGCATTTT; CDR3: CASSLSGKSGPQHF
V: TRBV7-2; size: medium-sized; D: -; J: TRBJ2-3; DNA: TGTGCCAGCAGCTCCGTGAGGGCAGATACGCAGTATTTT; CDR3: CASSSVRADTQYF
V: TRBV7-2; size: medium-sized; D: -; J: TRBJ2-1; DNA: TGTGCCAGCAGCTTAGCGGAAGGTTCCTACAATGAGCAGTTCTTC; CDR3: CASSLAEGSYNEQFF
V: TRBV5-1; size: medium-sized; D: TRBD2; J: TRBJ2-7; DNA: TGCGCCAGCAGCTTTTGGCGGGAGCGCGAGCAGTACTTC; CDR3: CASSFWREREQYF
V: TRBV5-4; size: many; D: -; J: TRBJ2-5; DNA: TGTGCCAGCAGTGAGGGGGGGACCCAGTACTTC; CDR3: CASSEGGTQYF
V: TRBV12-3/TRBV12-4; size: -; D: -; J: TRBJ1-5; DNA: TGTGCCAGCAGTCCGCGGAGGGGCAATCAGCCCCAGCATTTT; CDR3: CASSPRRGNQPQHF
V: TRBV6-5; size: -; D: TRBD1; J: TRBJ2-1; DNA: TGTGCCACCAAGGGGACAGGGGTCAATGAGCAGTTCTTC; CDR3: CATKGTGVNEQFF
V: TRBV5-1; size: medium-sized; D: TRBD1; J: TRBJ2-5; DNA: TGCGCCAGCAGCTTGGAGGGGGCGCGTCGGCAAGAGACCCAGTACTTC; CDR3: CASSLEGARRQETQYF
V: TRBV7-3; size: few; D: -; J: TRBJ1-6; DNA: TGTGCCAGCAGCTTGACAGCTCCTAATTCACCCCTCCACTTT; CDR3: CASSLTAPNSPLHF
V: TRBV7-9; size: medium-sized; D: -; J: TRBJ2-5; DNA: TGTGCCAGCAGCTTAGCTAGCAGAGAGACCCAGTACTTC; CDR3: CASSLASRETQYF
V: TRBV5-1; size: many; D: -; J: TRBJ2-1; DNA: TGCGCCAGCAGCTTGGCCGGGACAAACTATAATGAGCAGTTCTTC; CDR3: CASSLAGTNYNEQFF
V: TRBV5-5; size: medium-sized; D: -; J: TRBJ2-1; DNA: TGTGCCAGCAGCTTGGGAGAAGCATACAATGAGCAGTTCTTC; CDR3: CASSLGEAYNEQFF
V: TRBV28; size: medium-sized; D: -; J: TRBJ2-3; DNA: TGTGCCAGCAGGGATAGCACAGATACGCAGTATTTT; CDR3: CASRDSTDTQYF
V: TRBV9; size: -; D: -; J: TRBJ2-3; DNA: TGTGCCAGCGGCGTAGTGGGAGATACGCAGTATTTT; CDR3: CASGVVGDTQYF
V: TRBV20-1; size: few; D: -; J: TRBJ2-1; DNA: TGCAGTGCTAGAGTTGGACTATCCTACAATGAGCAGTTCTTC; CDR3: CSARVGLSYNEQFF
V: TRBV19; size: medium-sized; D: -; J: TRBJ2-1; DNA: TGTGCCAGTGCAAGCAGGAGGGCCTACAATGAGCAGTTCTTC; CDR3: CASASRRAYNEQFF
V: TRBV10-3; size: many; D: -; J: TRBJ1-1; DNA: TGTGCCATCAGTGAGCGAAACACTGAAGCTTTCTTT; CDR3: CAISERNTEAFF